Listed here are 17 T cell receptor beta chains from one sample, sequenced in a study of STAT5B mutations in CD4+ large granular lymphocyte leukemia. Produced via immunoSEQ multiplex PCR; TCRdb's table is partial and in-frame only. Of some 40,000 clones in the sample, around 85% were seen once. The sequenced material came from CD4+ T cells from blood buffy coats. The source is a human donor in good health.

The chain is built from TRBV19 and TRBJ1-2; D remains ambiguous. V lost 4 bases and J lost 4, with 16 bases in between. Germline CDR1 and CDR2: LNHDA and SQIVND (reference sequence). The CDR3 contains 15 residues. CDR3 DNA sequence: TGTGCCAGTAGTAGCCGCACGCCGGGATTCTATGGCTACACCTTC. Its translation: CASSSRTPGFYGYTF.

CDR3 protein: CASSRESQGNEQFF. CDR3 DNA sequence: TGTGCCAGCAGTCGGGAGTCTCAAGGGAATGAGCAGTTCTTC. The rearrangement links TRBV2 to TRBJ2-1; weak D call: TRBD2 (6 bases). CDR3 size: 14 residues. V gave up 5 bases and J gave up 7 bases, with 15 bases separating them. Germline-derived CDR1 and CDR2 are SNHLY and FYNNEI.

The DNA of the CDR3 is TGCAGCGGGGGGACAGGGCTTACCGGCTACACCTTC. Translation: CSGGTGLTGYTF. The rearrangement joins TRBV29-1 to TRBJ1-2, with 9 bases identical to TRBD1. Germline trimming cut 7 bases from V and 8 bases from J; bases unmatched to any gene: 8. The CDR3 consists of 12 residues. Germline V lookup: CDR1 SQVTM, CDR2 ANQGSEA. Complete variable domain (other parts from reference TRBV29-1 and TRBJ1-2): SAVISQKPSRDICQRGTSLTIQCQVDSQVTMMFWYRQQPGQSLTLIATANQGSEATYESGFVIDKFPISRPNLTFSTLTVSNMSPEDSSIYLCSGGTGLTGYTFGSGTRLTVV.

This chain connects TRBV6-1 to TRBJ2-7; 10 bases are shared with TRBD1. Germline V gene sequence: CDR1 MNHNS, CDR2 SASEGT. This CDR3 contains 13 residues. Losses at the gene ends were 8 bases for V and 2 bases for J; bases not matched to a gene: 3. CDR3 sequence (DNA): TGTGCCAGCCCCGGACAGGGGGCCTACGAGCAGTACTTC. Translation gives CASPGQGAYEQYF.

The V gene is TRBV7-9, the J gene TRBJ1-1; 12 nucleotides line up with TRBD1. CDR1 SEHNR and CDR2 FQNEAQ come from the germline V gene (reference sequence). This CDR3 region has 15 residues. V lost 4 bases and J lost 6; bases outside the gene matches: 6. CDR3 protein: CASSWGQGASAEAFF. CDR3 in DNA: TGTGCCAGCAGCTGGGGACAGGGGGCATCAGCTGAAGCTTTCTTT.

V usage is TRBV7-2 and J usage is TRBJ2-7, with D unresolved. This CDR3 spans 15 amino acids. Germline loops: CDR1 SGHTA, CDR2 FQGNSA. Trimming pared 5 bases from V and 4 bases from J, leaving 18 bases between. The CDR3 DNA reads TGTGCCAGCAGCCTGACTTCGGTACTCGTGTACGAGCAGTACTTC. This encodes CASSLTSVLVYEQYF.

V usage is TRBV6-1 and J usage is TRBJ1-4; D gene ambiguous. Germline V gene data show CDR1 as MNHNS and CDR2 as SASEGT. This CDR3 is 15 amino acids long. V dropped 10 bases and J dropped 0 bases, with 15 bases sitting between them. CDR3 bases: TGTGCCACCTACCCGGGGAGCACAACTAATGAAAAACTGTTTTTT. Translated: CATYPGSTTNEKLFF.

This clone came up once. The gene calls are TRBV19 and TRBJ1-2, with unresolved D. The CDR3 is 13 amino acids. Germline V CDR1 and CDR2: LNHDA, SQIVND (reference sequence). V lost 2 bases, J lost 7 bases, and 11 bases lay in between. As DNA, the CDR3 is TGTGCCAGTAGTATAAGTGGACCGGGTGGCTACACCTTC. Its protein product is CASSISGPGGYTF.

CDR3 in amino acids: CASRKGLAGDNEQFF. Written as DNA, the CDR3 is TGCGCCAGCAGGAAGGGACTAGCGGGGGACAATGAGCAGTTCTTC. The gene calls are TRBV4-1 and TRBJ2-1; 14 nucleotides line up with TRBD2. The CDR3 contains 15 residues. Looked up from germline, CDR1 is MGHRA and CDR2 is YSYEKL. With 6 bases clipped from V and 5 bases from J, the junction kept 3 bases outside the gene matches.

This chain joins TRBV5-1 and TRBJ1-2; a weak D match, TRBD1 (5 bases). Between the trimmed V and J ends, which lost 5 bases and 6 bases, there was a span of 14 bases. The CDR3 loop spans 13 amino acids. Germline V gene lookup returns CDR1 SGHRS and CDR2 YFSETQ. The CDR3 spells CASRDSARHGYTF. CDR3 coding DNA: TGCGCCAGCAGAGACAGTGCAAGGCATGGCTACACCTTC.

J is TRBJ1-3 and V is TRBV27; TRBD1 might be the D (5 bases). The CDR3 runs to 17 residues. Germline values: CDR1 MNHEY, CDR2 SMNVEV (reference sequence). V lost 3 bases and J 3 bases, leaving 18 bases between the germline ends. The CDR3 protein is CASSFPGGEKVGNTIYF. The DNA of the CDR3 is TGTGCCAGCAGTTTCCCCGGGGGGGAGAAGGTTGGAAACACCATATATTTT.

The CDR3 loop reads CASSPRHDSNTEAFF. The CDR3 bases are TGTGCCAGCAGCCCGAGACACGATTCGAACACTGAAGCTTTCTTT. The chain uses TRBV5-4 and TRBJ1-1; D call uncertain. Germline CDR1 and CDR2: SGHNT and YYREEE (reference sequence). This CDR3 has 15 residues. Trimming cost V 4 bases and J 1 base, with 14 bases left between them.

J is TRBJ1-2 and V is TRBV6-6; a possible D gene is TRBD1 (5 bases). V dropped 0 bases and J dropped 4 bases, with 15 bases sitting between them. CDR3 size: 16 residues. Germline CDR1 and CDR2: MNHNY and SVGAGI (reference sequence). The CDR3 loop reads CASSYSTGRTSYGYTF. CDR3 in DNA: TGTGCCAGCAGTTACTCGACGGGACGGACTAGCTATGGCTACACCTTC.

The V and J genes are TRBV5-1 and TRBJ1-5; D is ambiguous. The CDR3 has 15 residues. Germline V gene sequence: CDR1 SGHRS, CDR2 YFSETQ. The V and J ends lost 0 bases and 1 base respectively, with 8 bases between them. The CDR3 nucleotides are TGCGCCAGCAGCTTGGGTGGACGGAGCAATCAGCCCCAGCATTTT. Its translation: CASSLGGRSNQPQHF.

This sequence joins TRBV5-1 and TRBJ2-1; D is unclear. The CDR3 covers 14 residues. Germline loops: CDR1 SGHRS, CDR2 YFSETQ. Trimming stripped 4 bases from V and 4 bases from J, with 12 bases between. The CDR3 protein is CASSRLGAYNEQFF. Written as DNA, the CDR3 is TGCGCCAGCAGCCGACTTGGAGCATACAATGAGCAGTTCTTC.

This chain connects TRBV6-5 to TRBJ1-2; D remains unclear. V was pared by 4 bases and J by 3 bases, with 15 bases between. CDR1 is MNHEY and CDR2 is SVGAGI in the germline V gene. The CDR3 covers 15 residues. The CDR3 loop is CASSSKAGFYYGYTF. The CDR3 nucleotides read TGTGCCAGCAGTTCCAAGGCCGGCTTCTACTATGGCTACACCTTC.

This chain uses TRBV6-1 with TRBJ1-1, with TRBD1 as a possible D gene (5 bases). CDR1 and CDR2 (germline): MNHNS, SASEGT. The CDR3 is 15 amino acids. V lost 0 bases, J lost 7 bases, and 15 bases lay in between. In DNA, the CDR3 is TGTGCCAGCAGTGAAGCGCTGGGGGGACGGGGTGAAGCTTTCTTT. This encodes CASSEALGGRGEAFF.